This TCR beta chain was found in a study of early T cells in non-severe SARS-CoV-2 infection. Looking at the study overall: Sequencing of unsorted whole blood was done on bulk RNA, leaving chains unpaired.

Study-level points and caveats: There was a bias toward anti-spike CD8 responses in VDJdb matching, which missed private and CD4 specificities.

This clonotype appeared a few times. The antigen remains undetermined. Individual cDNA molecules carried attached unique molecular identifiers. One entry per CDR3 protein, called by TCRdb with MiXCR from the 5' RACE reads. The table records approximately 31,000 distinct CDR3 sequences, about 5.7% of them present only once. Sequencing was performed on whole blood. The sequence was obtained from an adult who was a healthcare worker with PCR-confirmed SARS-CoV-2 infection or an uninfected control (not recorded which).

The CDR3 spells CASSFTGGTEAFF. The DNA of the CDR3 is TGCGCCAGCAGCTTTACAGGGGGCACTGAAGCTTTCTTT. This chain links TRBV5-1 with TRBJ1-1; 8 positions match TRBD1. The trim removed 2 bases at V and 4 bases at J, leaving 1 base unmatched. The germline V gene encodes CDR1 SGHRS and CDR2 YFSETQ. CDR3 length: 13 residues.